What follows are 3 T cell receptor beta chains derived from one specimen sequenced in a study of blood T cell repertoires in COVID-19. Assay used: immunoSEQ multiplex PCR; TCRdb lists only in-frame clones, some missing. Of 300,000 or so clones listed, 90% are singletons. Sequenced: PBMCs or T cells enriched from blood (not recorded which). All receptors derive from a woman aged 25 to 45 who had recovered from COVID-19.

CDR3 sequence: CASSQEGRGRSGANVLTF. The CDR3 coding sequence is TGCGCCAGCAGCCAAGAGGGCAGGGGGCGGTCTGGGGCCAACGTCCTGACTTTC. The chain recombines TRBV4-3 with TRBJ2-6; TRBD1 agrees at 8 bases. Germline values: CDR1 LGHNA, CDR2 YSLEER. The CDR3 extends over 18 amino acids. Germline trimming cut 0 bases from V and 1 base from J; bases unmatched to any gene: 5.

The V and J genes are TRBV7-9 and TRBJ1-3; D remains unclear. The CDR3 has 14 residues. CDR1 and CDR2 (germline): SEHNR, FQNEAQ (reference sequence). Trimming took off 5 bases at V and 4 bases at J, with 12 bases between the two ends. The CDR3 nucleotides read TGTGCCAGCAGCCCTCGTTCTTTCGGAAACACCATATATTTT. Its protein product is CASSPRSFGNTIYF.

This clone was observed once. The chain recombines TRBV5-4 with TRBJ1-2, with a possible D match to TRBD1 (6 bases). The V and J ends lost 0 bases and 6 bases respectively, with 18 bases between them. The CDR3 loop spans 16 amino acids. Germline V gives CDR1 SGHNT, CDR2 YYREEE (reference sequence). The DNA of the CDR3 is TGTGCCAGCAGCTTGGGGGTAAACAGGGAAAGGAATGGCTACACCTTC. Translation: CASSLGVNRERNGYTF.